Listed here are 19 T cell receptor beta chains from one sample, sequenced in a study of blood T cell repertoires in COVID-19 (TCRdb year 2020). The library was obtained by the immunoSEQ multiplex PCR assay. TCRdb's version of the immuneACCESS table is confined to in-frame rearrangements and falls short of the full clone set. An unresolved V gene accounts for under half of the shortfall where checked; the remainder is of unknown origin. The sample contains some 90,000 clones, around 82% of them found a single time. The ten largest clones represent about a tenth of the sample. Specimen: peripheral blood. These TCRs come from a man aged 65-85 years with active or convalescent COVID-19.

CDR3 residues: CASSYSTGDQPQHF. The CDR3 DNA follows: TGTGCCAGCAGTTACTCGACGGGGGATCAGCCCCAGCATTTT. V is TRBV6-5 and J is TRBJ1-5, with D perhaps TRBD1 (5 bases). Trimming took off 0 bases at V and 5 bases at J, with 8 bases between the two ends. This CDR3 is built from 14 residues. Germline V gene sequence: CDR1 MNHEY, CDR2 SVGAGI.

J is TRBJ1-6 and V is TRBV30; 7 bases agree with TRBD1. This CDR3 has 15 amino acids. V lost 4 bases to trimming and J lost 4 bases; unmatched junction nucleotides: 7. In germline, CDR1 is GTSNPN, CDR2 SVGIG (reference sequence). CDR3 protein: CAWKLPTGYNSPLHF. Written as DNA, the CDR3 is TGTGCCTGGAAACTACCGACAGGGTATAATTCACCCCTCCACTTT.

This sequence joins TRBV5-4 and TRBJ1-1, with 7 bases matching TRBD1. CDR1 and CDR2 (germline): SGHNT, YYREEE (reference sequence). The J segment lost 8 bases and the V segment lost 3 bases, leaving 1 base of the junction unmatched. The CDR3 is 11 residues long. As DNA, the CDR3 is TGTGCCAGCAGCTGGGGACAGGAAGCTTTCTTT. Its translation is CASSWGQEAFF.

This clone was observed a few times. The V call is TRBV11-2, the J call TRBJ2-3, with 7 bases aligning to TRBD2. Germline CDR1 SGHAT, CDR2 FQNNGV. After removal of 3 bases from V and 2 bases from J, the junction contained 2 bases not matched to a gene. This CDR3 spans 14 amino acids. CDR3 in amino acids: CASSFRDYTDTQYF. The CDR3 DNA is TGTGCCAGCAGCTTCCGGGACTACACAGATACGCAGTATTTT.

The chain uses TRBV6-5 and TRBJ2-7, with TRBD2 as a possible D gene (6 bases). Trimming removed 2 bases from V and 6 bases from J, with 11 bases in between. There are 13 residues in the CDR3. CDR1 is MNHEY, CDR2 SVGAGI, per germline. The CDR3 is CASSYMGGTEQYF. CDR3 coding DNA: TGTGCCAGCAGTTACATGGGAGGTACCGAGCAGTACTTC.

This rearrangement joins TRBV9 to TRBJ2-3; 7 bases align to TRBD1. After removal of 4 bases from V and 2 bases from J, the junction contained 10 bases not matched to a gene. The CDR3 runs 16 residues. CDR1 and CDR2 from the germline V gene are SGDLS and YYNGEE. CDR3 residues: CASSPRQGSNTDTQYF. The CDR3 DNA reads TGTGCCAGCAGCCCACGACAGGGCTCAAACACAGATACGCAGTATTTT.

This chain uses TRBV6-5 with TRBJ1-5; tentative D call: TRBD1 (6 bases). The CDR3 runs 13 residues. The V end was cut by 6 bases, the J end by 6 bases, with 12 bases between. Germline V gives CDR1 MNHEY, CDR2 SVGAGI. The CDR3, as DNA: TGTGCCAGCAGACAGGGAGTCGGTCAGCCCCAGCATTTT. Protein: CASRQGVGQPQHF.

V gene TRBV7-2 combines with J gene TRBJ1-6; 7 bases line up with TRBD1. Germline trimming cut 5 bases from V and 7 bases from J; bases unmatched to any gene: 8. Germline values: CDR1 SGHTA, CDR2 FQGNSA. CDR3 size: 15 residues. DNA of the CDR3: TGTGCCAGCAGCCTTATGACAGGGCGAAATTCACCCCTCCACTTT. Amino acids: CASSLMTGRNSPLHF.

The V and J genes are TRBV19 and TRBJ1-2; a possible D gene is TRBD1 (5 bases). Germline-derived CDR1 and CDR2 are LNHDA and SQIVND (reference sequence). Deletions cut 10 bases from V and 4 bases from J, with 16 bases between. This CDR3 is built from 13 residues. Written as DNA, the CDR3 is TGTGCCACCACAGGTTCCCTAGGCTATGGCTACACCTTC. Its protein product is CATTGSLGYGYTF.

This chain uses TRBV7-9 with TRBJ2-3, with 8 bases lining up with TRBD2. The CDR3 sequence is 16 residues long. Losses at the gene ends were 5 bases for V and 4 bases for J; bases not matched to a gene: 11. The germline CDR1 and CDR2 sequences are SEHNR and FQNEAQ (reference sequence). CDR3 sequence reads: CASSPAGLGASDTQYF. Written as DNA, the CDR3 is TGTGCCAGCAGCCCGGCGGGACTAGGTGCCTCAGATACGCAGTATTTT.

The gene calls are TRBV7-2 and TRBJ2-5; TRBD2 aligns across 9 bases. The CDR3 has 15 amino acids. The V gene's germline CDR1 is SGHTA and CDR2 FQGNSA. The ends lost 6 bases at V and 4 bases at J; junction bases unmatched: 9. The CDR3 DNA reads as TGTGCCAGCAGTAATAGCGGGGGAAGGGGAGAGACCCAGTACTTC. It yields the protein CASSNSGGRGETQYF.

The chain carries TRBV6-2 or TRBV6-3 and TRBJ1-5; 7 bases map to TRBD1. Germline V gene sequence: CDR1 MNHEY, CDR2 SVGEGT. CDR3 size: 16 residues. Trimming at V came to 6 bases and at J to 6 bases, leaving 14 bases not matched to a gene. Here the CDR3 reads CASSPQTGTVFQPQHF. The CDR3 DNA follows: TGTGCCAGCAGCCCTCAGACCGGGACAGTTTTTCAGCCCCAGCATTTT.

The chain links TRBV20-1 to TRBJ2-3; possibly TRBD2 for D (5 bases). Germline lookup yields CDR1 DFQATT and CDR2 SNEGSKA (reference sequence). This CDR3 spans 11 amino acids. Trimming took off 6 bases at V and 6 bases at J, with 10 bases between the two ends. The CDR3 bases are TGCAGTGCGGCGGGCCCCGATACGCAGTATTTT. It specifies CSAAGPDTQYF.

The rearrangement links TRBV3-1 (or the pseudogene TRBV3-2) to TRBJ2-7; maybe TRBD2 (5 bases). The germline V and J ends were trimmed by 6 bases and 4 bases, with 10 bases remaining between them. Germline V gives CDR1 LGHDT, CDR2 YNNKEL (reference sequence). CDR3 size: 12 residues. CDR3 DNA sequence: TGTGCCAGCAGTCGACTATTTTACGAGCAGTACTTC. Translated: CASSRLFYEQYF.

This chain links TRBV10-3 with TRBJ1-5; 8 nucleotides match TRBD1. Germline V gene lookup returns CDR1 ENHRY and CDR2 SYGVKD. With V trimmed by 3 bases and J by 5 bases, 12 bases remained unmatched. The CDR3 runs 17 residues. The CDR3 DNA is TGTGCCATCAGTGAAAGGTGGGCAGGGGGCGCCGATCAGCCCCAGCATTTT. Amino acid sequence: CAISERWAGGADQPQHF.

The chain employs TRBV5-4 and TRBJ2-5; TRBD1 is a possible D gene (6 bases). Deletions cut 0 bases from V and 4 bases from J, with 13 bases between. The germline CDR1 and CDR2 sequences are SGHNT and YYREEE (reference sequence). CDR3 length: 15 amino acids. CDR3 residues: CASSLAVQGAETQYF. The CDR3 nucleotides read TGTGCCAGCAGCTTGGCCGTACAGGGTGCAGAGACCCAGTACTTC.

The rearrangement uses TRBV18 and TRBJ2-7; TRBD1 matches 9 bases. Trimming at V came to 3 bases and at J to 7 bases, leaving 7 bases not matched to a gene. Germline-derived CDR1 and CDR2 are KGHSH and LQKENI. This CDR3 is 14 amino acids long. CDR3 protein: CASSPRTGVQEQYF. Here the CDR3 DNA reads TGTGCCAGCTCACCCCGGACAGGGGTGCAAGAGCAGTACTTC.

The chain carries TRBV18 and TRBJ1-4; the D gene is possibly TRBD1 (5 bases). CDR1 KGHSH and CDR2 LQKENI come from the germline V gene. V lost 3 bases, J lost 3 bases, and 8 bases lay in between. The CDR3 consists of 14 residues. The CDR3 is CASSPRAPNEKLFF. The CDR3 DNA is TGTGCCAGCTCACCCAGGGCTCCTAATGAAAAACTGTTTTTT.

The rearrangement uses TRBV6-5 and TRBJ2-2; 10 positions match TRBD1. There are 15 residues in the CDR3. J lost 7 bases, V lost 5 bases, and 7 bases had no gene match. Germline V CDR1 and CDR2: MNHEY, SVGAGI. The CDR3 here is CASSRRQGAGGELFF. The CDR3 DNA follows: TGTGCCAGCAGTCGCCGACAGGGGGCGGGCGGGGAGCTGTTTTTT.